These 22 T cell receptor beta chains were sequenced from one sample in a study of identical twins. MiXCR, run by TCRdb on the 5' RACE reads, gives a single entry per CDR3 protein. The sample gives approximately 620,000 distinct CDR3 sequences, more than 6.5% of which show up once; approximately 0.94% is in the top ten. These sequences were also reported in another study, on yellow fever vaccine responses in identical twins.

The sequencing input was PBMCs. The receptors stem from a woman between 18 and 29 years old in good health.

The CDR3 region has the DNA TGTGCCAGCAGTTTGAGGGTGGGGTTGAACACCGGGGAGCTGTTTTTT. It codes for CASSLRVGLNTGELFF. The chain couples TRBV27 to TRBJ2-2; perhaps TRBD2 as D (5 bases). Germline V gene lookup returns CDR1 MNHEY and CDR2 SMNVEV (reference sequence). Trimming removed 3 bases from V and 1 base from J, with 12 bases in between. CDR3 length: 16 residues.

The sample holds many counts of this clonotype. The chain combines TRBV5-1 with TRBJ2-7, with TRBD1 identical over 9 bases. From germline, CDR1 is SGHRS and CDR2 YFSETQ. The CDR3 runs to 14 residues. The trim removed 0 bases at V and 3 bases at J, leaving 1 base unmatched. For the CDR3, the DNA is TGCGCCAGCAGCTTGGGGGACAGGGTCTACGAGCAGTACTTC. Translated, it gives CASSLGDRVYEQYF.

In DNA form, the CDR3 reads TGCAGTGCTCAGAAAGGGGAGGATAGGACCGGGGAGCTGTTTTTT. It is translated as CSAQKGEDRTGELFF. V is TRBV20-1 and J is TRBJ2-2; weak D call: TRBD2 (6 bases). CDR1 is DFQATT, CDR2 SNEGSKA, per germline (reference sequence). This CDR3 is 15 amino acids long. V shed 5 bases and J shed 5 bases, with 18 bases lying between them.

Of note for this clonotype: With a much larger clone just one base away, this may be a read error. The gene calls are TRBV5-6 and TRBJ1-1; tentative D call: TRBD1 (6 bases). Germline V CDR1 and CDR2: SGHDT, YYEEEE. V was cut by 2 bases and J by 5 bases, with 10 bases left in between. The length of the CDR3 is 13 residues. CDR3: CASSLTGWTEAFF. The CDR3 region has the DNA TGTGCCAGCAGCTTAACAGGGTGGACTGAAGCTTTCTTT.

This clonotype was observed at least ten times. This sequence joins TRBV7-9 and TRBJ2-1, with no clear D. The CDR3 runs to 11 residues. The germline CDR1 and CDR2 sequences are SEHNR and FQNEAQ (reference sequence). V lost 5 bases and J 7 bases, leaving 6 bases between the germline ends. The CDR3 region is CASSPSNEQFF. The CDR3 nucleotides are TGTGCCAGCAGCCCAAGTAATGAGCAGTTCTTC.

This clonotype was detected a few times. This chain joins TRBV9 and TRBJ2-3; D is uncertain. The length of the CDR3 is 13 residues. The V end was cut by 3 bases, the J end by 6 bases, with 11 bases between. Germline CDR1 SGDLS, CDR2 YYNGEE. The chain's CDR3 is CASSAVPDDTQYF. CDR3 coding DNA: TGTGCCAGCAGCGCAGTCCCCGATGATACGCAGTATTTT.

V usage is TRBV20-1 and J usage is TRBJ2-7, with TRBD2 matching over 7 bases. After removal of 6 bases from V and 2 bases from J, the junction contained 4 bases not matched to a gene. Germline V gene lookup returns CDR1 DFQATT and CDR2 SNEGSKA (reference sequence). This CDR3 spans 12 amino acids. CDR3: CSAQGLAYEQYF. As DNA, the CDR3 is TGCAGTGCCCAAGGACTAGCCTACGAGCAGTACTTC.

V gene TRBV18 combines with J gene TRBJ2-1; 8 nucleotides align to TRBD1. The CDR3 extends over 14 amino acids. Germline V gene data show CDR1 as KGHSH and CDR2 as LQKENI. The junction had 6 bases not matched to a gene; V was cut back by 2 bases and J by 9 bases. The CDR3 here is CASSPSSGGFEQFF. The CDR3 coding sequence is TGTGCCAGCTCACCAAGTTCAGGGGGCTTTGAGCAGTTCTTC.

Ten or more counts support this clonotype. The genes are TRBV3-1 and TRBJ2-7; D call uncertain. V lost 1 base to trimming and J lost 4 bases, with 8 bases between them. The CDR3 sequence is 13 residues long. Per germline, CDR1 LGHDT and CDR2 YNNKEL (reference sequence). The CDR3 DNA reads as TGTGCCAGCAGCCAAGTTACTGGGTACGAGCAGTACTTC. This encodes CASSQVTGYEQYF.

This clonotype has a handful of counts. The J gene is TRBJ1-5, the V gene TRBV28, with D possibly TRBD1 on 6 matching bases. CDR3 length: 15 residues. V lost 8 bases to trimming and J lost 5 bases, with 19 bases between them. The germline V gene has CDR1 MDHEN and CDR2 SYDVKM. CDR3 residues: CASLGRGGRDQPQHF. Written as DNA, the CDR3 is TGTGCCAGCTTGGGGCGGGGGGGGCGAGATCAGCCCCAGCATTTT.

This clonotype was recorded a few times. The chain joins TRBV28 to TRBJ2-1; 8 bases match TRBD1. The CDR3 totals 13 residues. CDR1 MDHEN and CDR2 SYDVKM come from the germline V gene. The junction had 12 bases not matched to a gene; V was cut back by 7 bases and J by 13 bases. CDR3 protein: CASTTRSGQGQFF. DNA for the CDR3: TGTGCCAGCACCACCCGAAGTGGACAGGGACAGTTCTTC.

This clonotype was detected only a few times. The V gene is TRBV11-2, the J gene TRBJ2-1; 7 nucleotides agree with TRBD2. The CDR3 totals 13 residues. The trim removed 5 bases at V and 8 bases at J, leaving 6 bases unmatched. The germline CDR1 and CDR2 sequences are SGHAT and FQNNGV. The CDR3, as DNA: TGTGCCAGCAGCCCCCGGGGACTATATGAGCAGTTCTTC. This encodes CASSPRGLYEQFF.

This clonotype turned up a few times. The CDR3 is CASRPYSPDTQYF. CDR3 nucleotide sequence: TGTGCCAGCAGACCCTATAGCCCGGATACGCAGTATTTT. The chain recombines TRBV12-3 or TRBV12-4 with TRBJ2-3; D uncertain. This CDR3 region has 13 residues. Trimming left V 6 bases short and J 6 bases short, with 13 bases between.

Concerning this clonotype: A much larger clone differs by one base, so this may be a read error. Given the absence of the conserved phenylalanine or tryptophan at the CDR3 end, a read error is likely. The chain employs TRBV12-3 or TRBV12-4 and TRBJ2-7, with a tentative D call TRBD1 (6 bases). The CDR3 totals 14 residues. V was shortened by 3 bases and J by 3 bases, with 12 bases between the two germline ends. This CDR3 reads CASSFLSGDYEQYL. CDR3 bases: TGTGCCAGCAGTTTTCTTTCAGGGGACTACGAGCAGTACCTC.

This clonotype was detected ten times or more. The V and J genes are TRBV6-1 and TRBJ1-5; 7 nucleotides align to TRBD1. CDR1 and CDR2 from the germline V gene are MNHNS and SASEGT. This CDR3 spans 14 amino acids. V gave up 6 bases and J gave up 3 bases; unmatched junction bases: 5. The chain's CDR3 is CASSPDRVNQPQHF. The CDR3 DNA reads as TGTGCCAGCAGCCCCGACAGGGTCAATCAGCCCCAGCATTTT.

The chain joins TRBV3-1 to TRBJ1-4; D gene unclear. The germline V gene has CDR1 LGHDT and CDR2 YNNKEL (reference sequence). V lost 0 bases to trimming and J lost 7 bases, with 12 bases between them. The CDR3 totals 15 residues. CDR3 loop: CASSQEINNSEKLFF. The CDR3 DNA follows: TGTGCCAGCAGCCAAGAGATAAACAACAGTGAAAAACTGTTTTTT.

The chain joins TRBV5-1 to TRBJ2-7; 11 bases are shared with TRBD2. The CDR3 runs to 16 residues. With 0 bases clipped from V and 2 bases from J, the junction kept 4 bases outside the gene matches. Per the germline V gene, CDR1 is SGHRS and CDR2 is YFSETQ. CDR3 bases: TGCGCCAGCAGCTTGGCCGGGGGACTAGCGGCCTACGAGCAGTACTTC. Translating it yields CASSLAGGLAAYEQYF.

The gene calls are TRBV7-2 and TRBJ2-5; D gene unclear. V was pared by 6 bases and J by 1 base, with 9 bases between. CDR1 is SGHTA, CDR2 FQGNSA, per germline. The CDR3 runs 13 residues. The CDR3 DNA sequence: TGTGCCAGCAGTAGGATGGCCCAAGAGACCCAGTACTTC. Translated: CASSRMAQETQYF.

This clonotype was found many times. The gene calls are TRBV2 and TRBJ2-5, with D uncertain. The CDR3 loop spans 13 amino acids. Trimming left V 5 bases short and J 2 bases short, with 9 bases between. Per the germline V gene, CDR1 is SNHLY and CDR2 is FYNNEI. The CDR3 sequence: CASSWGRQETQYF. The CDR3 DNA is TGTGCCAGCAGTTGGGGTAGGCAAGAGACCCAGTACTTC.

The J gene is TRBJ1-2, the V gene TRBV3-1; D possibly corresponds to TRBD1 (5 bases). The CDR3 has 14 amino acids. Per the germline V gene, CDR1 is LGHDT and CDR2 is YNNKEL (reference sequence). Trimming cost V 1 base and J 4 bases, with 10 bases left between them. The CDR3 loop is CASSQGDGSYGYTF. The CDR3 region has the DNA TGTGCCAGCAGCCAAGGGGACGGCTCCTATGGCTACACCTTC.

The V call is TRBV30, the J call TRBJ1-1, with a tentative D call TRBD1 (5 bases). V was trimmed by 8 bases and J by 8 bases, leaving 15 bases between them. Germline lookup yields CDR1 GTSNPN and CDR2 SVGIG (reference sequence). The CDR3 covers 11 residues. CDR3 in amino acids: CARTRGGEAFF. For the CDR3, the DNA is TGTGCCCGGACGCGGGGCGGGGAAGCTTTCTTT.

The table lists this clonotype with many counts. The gene calls are TRBV4-1 and TRBJ2-2; tentatively, D is TRBD2 (5 bases). V was cut by 0 bases and J by 4 bases, with 18 bases left in between. The CDR3 loop spans 18 amino acids. Germline V gene sequence: CDR1 MGHRA, CDR2 YSYEKL. The CDR3 region is CASSQDVRTSMITGELFF. CDR3 sequence (DNA): TGCGCCAGCAGCCAAGATGTAAGGACTTCAATGATCACCGGGGAGCTGTTTTTT.